A selection of T cell receptor beta chains follows, all from one sample in a study of blood T cell repertoires in COVID-19. TCRdb's table, derived via immunoSEQ multiplex PCR, lists solely in-frame clones and lacks some. The sample contains more than 100,000 clones, roughly 83% of which appear only once. Sequences were obtained from peripheral blood. These receptors were collected from a man aged 60 to 69 with acute or convalescent COVID-19. The CDR3 runs from the conserved cysteine through the conserved F or W. The order of the fields is D gene, J gene, V gene, clone size, CDR3 length, CDR3 protein, CDR3 DNA. The D gene is left open where the match is weak. The size entry is marked missing in some rows and otherwise reads once, few, many or a size class.

-,TRBJ2-1,TRBV4-1,-,14,CASSQGGQYNEQFF,TGCGCCAGCAGCCAAGGGGGGCAGTACAATGAGCAGTTCTTC
TRBD1,TRBJ1-5,TRBV5-6,-,15,CASSFRDRAYQPQHF,TGTGCCAGCAGCTTCCGGGACAGGGCATACCAGCCCCAGCATTTT
TRBD2,TRBJ2-7,TRBV29-1,-,17,CSVEAGNSGRSTYEQYF,TGCAGCGTTGAAGCGGGGAATAGCGGGAGAAGTACCTACGAGCAGTACTTC
TRBD2,TRBJ2-5,TRBV5-1,-,15,CASGVASGILETQYF,TGCGCCAGCGGTGTTGCCAGCGGGATCCTGGAGACCCAGTACTTC
TRBD2,TRBJ2-7,TRBV2,-,15,CASSDWSSGGNEQYF,TGTGCCAGCAGTGATTGGTCTAGCGGAGGGAACGAGCAGTACTTC
-,TRBJ2-3,TRBV6-5,-,14,CASNGAGGADTQYF,TGTGCCAGCAATGGGGCCGGGGGAGCAGATACGCAGTATTTT
-,TRBJ2-7,TRBV24-1,-,10,CATRANEQYF,TGTGCCACCAGAGCAAACGAGCAGTACTTC
TRBD1,TRBJ2-7,TRBV5-4,-,15,CASSLRRTGGDEQYF,TGTGCCAGCAGCTTAAGGAGGACAGGGGGAGACGAGCAGTACTTC
-,TRBJ1-2,TRBV15,-,16,CATRGTHGGSNYGYTF,TGTGCCACCAGAGGGACTCACGGGGGGTCTAACTATGGCTACACCTTC
TRBD1,TRBJ1-2,TRBV9,-,13,CASSVGTGDGYTF,TGTGCCAGCAGCGTCGGGACAGGCGATGGCTACACCTTC
TRBD1,TRBJ2-7,TRBV5-1,-,14,CASAQGQGVHEQYF,TGCGCCAGCGCCCAGGGACAGGGGGTCCACGAGCAGTACTTC
TRBD1,TRBJ1-2,TRBV5-1,once,14,CASSLLQGDDGYTF,TGCGCCAGCAGCTTGTTACAGGGGGACGATGGCTACACCTTC
TRBD2,TRBJ2-1,TRBV5-1,-,15,CASSVRAGGVDEQFF,TGCGCCAGCAGCGTCCGGGCCGGGGGGGTAGATGAGCAGTTCTTC
-,TRBJ2-7,TRBV5-4,-,14,CASRRGDPSHEQYF,TGTGCCAGCCGGCGGGGAGATCCTAGCCACGAGCAGTACTTC
-,TRBJ2-7,TRBV10-3,-,13,CAIRSGEVAAWYF,TGTGCCATCAGGTCGGGGGAAGTAGCGGCTTGGTACTTC
TRBD2,TRBJ2-7,TRBV5-1,-,16,CASSLASGIVSYEQYF,TGCGCCAGCAGCTTAGCTAGCGGGATTGTCTCCTACGAGCAGTACTTC
-,TRBJ1-2,TRBV7-9,-,12,CASSRDYYGYTF,TGTGCCAGCAGCCGGGACTACTATGGCTACACCTTC
TRBD1,TRBJ1-3,TRBV19,-,14,CASRKTGAGNTIYF,TGTGCCAGTAGAAAGACAGGGGCTGGAAACACCATATATTTT
TRBD1,TRBJ2-5,TRBV7-9,-,15,CASSPQTGEEETQYF,TGTGCCAGCAGCCCCCAGACAGGGGAGGAAGAGACCCAGTACTTC
-,TRBJ1-5,TRBV28,-,15,CASSLSGHFNQPQHF,TGTGCCAGCAGTTTATCCGGACACTTCAATCAGCCCCAGCATTTT
TRBD2,TRBJ2-3,TRBV6-1,-,17,CASSEFGLAGGTDTQYF,TGTGCCAGCAGTGAATTTGGTCTAGCGGGAGGAACAGATACGCAGTATTTT
TRBD1,TRBJ1-1,TRBV6-1,-,15,CASSEIQGWDTEAFF,TGTGCCAGCAGTGAAATACAGGGGTGGGACACTGAAGCTTTCTTT
-,TRBJ2-5,TRBV27,once,13,CASSTTAQETQYF,TGTGCCAGCAGTACGACAGCACAAGAGACCCAGTACTTC
TRBD1,TRBJ2-3,TRBV29-1,few,11,CSVDQGVAQYF,TGCAGCGTTGACCAGGGGGTTGCGCAGTATTTT
-,TRBJ2-1,TRBV29-1,once,13,CSVQGGNYNEQFF,TGCAGCGTTCAGGGGGGCAACTACAATGAGCAGTTCTTC
TRBD1,TRBJ1-1,TRBV4-1,-,16,CASSPSRDRVDTEAFF,TGCGCCAGCAGCCCGAGTCGGGACAGGGTGGACACTGAAGCTTTCTTT